The clone carrying this TCR beta chain was found a few times. What it binds is not known. These data come from a study of T cells in Graves' hyperthyroidism and ophthalmopathy. Study-wide findings and caveats: Patients with ophthalmopathy were separated from those with stable hyperthyroidism by a 13 V-J model. Among clonotypes expanded in thyroid above 0.001, most were also found in blood.

Orbital computed tomography and thyroid ultrasound, together with serum TRAb and thyroxine and clinical symptoms, were used for diagnoses. In germline, CDR1 is SGHTA, CDR2 FQGNSA. This CDR3 contains 14 residues. Trimming left V 1 base short and J 14 bases short, with 15 bases between. RNA transcripts were the template for amplifying TCR beta CDR3 regions. Using the HTBI primer set, a first-round RT-PCR was run on the TCR CDR3. From the multiplex PCR reads, TCRdb called clonotypes with MiXCR, one entry per CDR3 protein. Here the sample spans hundreds of thousands of distinct CDR3 sequences, approximately 20% being singletons.

This clonotype was obtained from a man in his forties with Graves' hyperthyroidism. Sequenced material: blood. The genes are TRBV7-2 and TRBJ1-6; D remains ambiguous. The CDR3 DNA is TGTGCCAGCAGCTTAGTGGAGGGCAGGTTCACCCTCCACTTT. It specifies CASSLVEGRFTLHF.